The 32 T cell receptor beta chains below were found in one sample sequenced in a study of vaccination effects on CD4 cells after COVID-19 (dated by TCRdb to 2022 to 2024). In the ViraFEST assay, PBMC were stimulated with viral peptide pools, and antigen-specific CD4+ T cell clonotypes were then identified by expansion using TCR sequencing. After around 10 days of culture, CD4+ T cells were isolated with the EasySep CD4+ T cell isolation kit. Negative nucleocapsid antibody results before and after vaccination confirmed that the healthy vaccine recipients had no prior SARS-CoV-2 infection. Library construction relied on the immunoSEQ multiplex PCR assay. This is the immuneACCESS table as TCRdb keeps it, with only in-frame sequences that have V and J called. A part of the clones is gone; compared with another copy, unresolved V genes explain less than half, and the rest is unexplained. Here the sample has 20,000 to 25,000 clones; roughly 75% occur a single time. Jointly, the top ten make up roughly 21% of the sample.

For these TCRs, the target antigens are not known. Sequenced here: CD4+ T cells from PBMCs cultured with HCoV-NL63 spike peptides, sampled before COVID-19 vaccination. Interpreted using the paper, the cell subset or site label stands for: HCoV-NL63 spike overlapping peptide pool stimulation. The origin of the receptors is a human donor who received a COVID-19 vaccine.

V gene TRBV7-6 combines with J gene TRBJ2-3, with TRBD1 matching 8 bases. V trimming: 5 bases; J trimming: 3 bases; junction bases outside the gene matches: 7. The CDR3 extends over 15 amino acids. Germline CDR1 and CDR2: SGHVS and FNYEAQ. The CDR3 DNA is TGTGCCAGCAGCCTCGGACAGGGAGTTACAGATACGCAGTATTTT. This gives the protein CASSLGQGVTDTQYF.

The chain employs TRBV12-5 and TRBJ2-2, with D perhaps being TRBD1 or TRBD2 (6 bases each). Trimming pared 3 bases from V and 3 bases from J, leaving 11 bases between. CDR3 length: 15 amino acids. Per germline, CDR1 LGHNT and CDR2 FRNRAP. CDR3 DNA sequence: TGTGCTAGTGGTTTATCGGGGGCGTACACCGGGGAGCTGTTTTTT. This codes for CASGLSGAYTGELFF.

This clone showed up just a few times. The chain joins TRBV4-1 to TRBJ2-1; the D is unclear. The CDR3 runs to 16 residues. CDR1 MGHRA and CDR2 YSYEKL come from the germline V gene. Trimming shortened V by 1 base and J by 4 bases, and 14 bases separated the two germline ends. The CDR3 region is CASSQGGLGLYNEQFF. CDR3 DNA: TGCGCCAGCAGCCAAGGAGGCCTAGGCCTTTACAATGAGCAGTTCTTC.

The V and J genes are TRBV19 and TRBJ2-5, with TRBD2 as a possible D gene (6 bases). Deletions cut 4 bases from V and 4 bases from J, with 13 bases between. The CDR3 consists of 14 residues. Germline CDR1 and CDR2: LNHDA and SQIVND (reference sequence). DNA for the CDR3: TGTGCCAGTAGTAGAGGGCGGGATCCAGAGACCCAGTACTTC. Residues: CASSRGRDPETQYF.

The chain has TRBV19 and TRBJ1-4; D ambiguous. This CDR3 spans 13 amino acids. V lost 6 bases to trimming and J lost 0 bases, with 5 bases between them. The germline CDR1 and CDR2 sequences are LNHDA and SQIVND (reference sequence). DNA of the CDR3: TGTGCCAGTAGAACAGCAACTAATGAAAAACTGTTTTTT. This gives the protein CASRTATNEKLFF.

The chain combines TRBV5-1 with TRBJ2-7, with 7 positions matching TRBD1. After removal of 0 bases from V and 0 bases from J, the junction contained 0 bases not matched to a gene. Germline V gene lookup returns CDR1 SGHRS and CDR2 YFSETQ. The CDR3 has 14 residues. The CDR3 spells CASSLGDSSYEQYF. CDR3 in DNA: TGCGCCAGCAGCTTGGGGGACAGCTCCTACGAGCAGTACTTC.

V is TRBV5-1 and J is TRBJ2-6; D unclear. CDR3 length: 17 residues. V gave up 5 bases and J gave up 0 bases, with 15 bases separating them. Germline V gene lookup returns CDR1 SGHRS and CDR2 YFSETQ. The CDR3 DNA follows: TGCGCCAGCAGTCCAGGAGCCTCTAGCTCTGGGGCCAACGTCCTGACTTTC. Protein product: CASSPGASSSGANVLTF.

The J gene is TRBJ1-6, the V gene TRBV19; D might be TRBD1 (5 bases). The CDR3 runs 18 residues. V lost 7 bases to trimming and J lost 0 bases, with 19 bases between them. Germline CDR1 is LNHDA and CDR2 is SQIVND (reference sequence). The CDR3 DNA reads as TGTGCCAGTACCAAAGGCGGTCAGGGAAGCTCCTATAATTCACCCCTCCACTTT. It is translated as CASTKGGQGSSYNSPLHF.

The chain combines TRBV12-5 with TRBJ1-1; no reliable D call. The CDR3 length is 15 residues. Trimming stripped 3 bases from V and 1 base from J, with 12 bases between. Germline V gene lookup returns CDR1 LGHNT and CDR2 FRNRAP. The CDR3 spells CASGFSGRGNTEAFF. CDR3 in DNA: TGTGCTAGTGGTTTCAGCGGACGGGGGAACACTGAAGCTTTCTTT.

J is TRBJ1-2 and V is TRBV7-2, with D unresolved. CDR3 length equals 16 residues. Germline values: CDR1 SGHTA, CDR2 FQGNSA. Between the trimmed V and J ends, which lost 4 bases and 2 bases, there was a span of 17 bases. CDR3 amino acids: CASSSRRGTLNYGYTF. CDR3 DNA: TGTGCCAGCAGCTCCCGGAGAGGCACTTTAAACTATGGCTACACCTTC.

This sequence joins TRBV11-3 and TRBJ2-7; 9 positions match TRBD2. The CDR3 runs 13 residues. Germline values: CDR1 SGHNT, CDR2 YENEEA. J gave up 10 bases and V 5 bases, and 9 bases lay outside the gene matches. The CDR3, as DNA: TGTGCCAGCAGCACCTATAGCGGGAGCGCACAGTACTTC. Protein sequence: CASSTYSGSAQYF.

This rearrangement joins TRBV2 to TRBJ1-6; D may be TRBD1 (5 bases). The CDR3 has 15 amino acids. Trimming stripped 4 bases from V and 7 bases from J, with 14 bases between. Germline assignment: CDR1 SNHLY and CDR2 FYNNEI. The CDR3 region is CASSADQGRNSPLHF. For the CDR3, the DNA is TGTGCCAGCAGTGCTGATCAGGGTCGGAATTCACCCCTCCACTTT.

The gene calls are TRBV28 and TRBJ2-1, with TRBD2 identical over 10 bases. V shed 8 bases and J 7 bases; nucleotides not matched to a gene: 8. This CDR3 contains 14 residues. The germline V gene has CDR1 MDHEN and CDR2 SYDVKM. CDR3 in amino acids: CASGASGGGNEQFF. CDR3 bases: TGTGCCAGCGGGGCTAGCGGGGGTGGGAATGAGCAGTTCTTC. Supplemented by reference TRBV28 and TRBJ2-1, the full variable domain reads DVKVTQSSRYLVKRTGEKVFLECVQDMDHENMFWYRQDPGLGLRLIYFSYDVKMKEKGDIPEGYSVSREKKERFSLILESASTNQTSMYLCASGASGGGNEQFFGPGTRLTVL.

The chain couples TRBV27 to TRBJ1-6; D gene ambiguous. CDR1 is MNHEY, CDR2 SMNVEV, per germline (reference sequence). The CDR3 loop spans 16 amino acids. Trimming cost V 4 bases and J 11 bases, with 21 bases left between them. The CDR3 region is CASSSPPGPLSPPLHF. As DNA, the CDR3 is TGTGCCAGCAGTTCCCCTCCCGGGCCTCTATCGCCACCCCTCCACTTT.

This clone appeared a few times. The rearrangement links TRBV18 to TRBJ1-2; a weak D match, TRBD1 (5 bases). Trimming removed 3 bases from V and 8 bases from J, with 13 bases in between. The CDR3 covers 13 residues. The germline CDR1 and CDR2 sequences are KGHSH and LQKENI. The CDR3: CASSPSDTRGYTF. The CDR3 nucleotides read TGTGCCAGCTCACCCTCGGACACCCGGGGCTACACCTTC.

The table lists this clone with a few counts. The J gene is TRBJ1-3, the V gene TRBV21-1; the table gives TRBD1 as D, unverified against the DNA. TRBV21-1 corresponds to a pseudogene. The CDR3 length is 17 residues. DNA for the CDR3: TGTGCCAGCAGCAAAGGGGACAGGACGAGCTCTGGAAACACCATATATTTT. Translated: CASSKGDRTSSGNTIYF.

This chain uses TRBV7-2 with TRBJ1-1; D is unresolved. Germline V lookup: CDR1 SGHTA, CDR2 FQGNSA. This CDR3 spans 14 amino acids. With 5 bases removed from V and 0 bases from J, the gap between germline ends came to 10 bases. For the CDR3, the DNA is TGTGCCAGCAGCCCTCAGGTCATGAACACTGAAGCTTTCTTT. Its protein is CASSPQVMNTEAFF. Supplemented by reference TRBV7-2 and TRBJ1-1, the full variable domain reads GAGVSQSPSNKVTEKGKDVELRCDPISGHTALYWYRQSLGQGLEFLIYFQGNSAPDKSGLPSDRFSAERTGGSVSTLTIQRTQQEDSAVYLCASSPQVMNTEAFFGQGTRLTVV.

DNA of the CDR3: TGTGCCAGTAGAAACCGGGGGTCCCCCTCCTATGGCTACACCTTC. Amino acid sequence: CASRNRGSPSYGYTF. V usage is TRBV19 and J usage is TRBJ1-2; possible D gene TRBD1, 5 bases. The CDR3 spans 15 residues. Germline V gene lookup returns CDR1 LNHDA and CDR2 SQIVND (reference sequence). V lost 6 bases and J 4 bases, leaving 18 bases between the germline ends.

This clone came up a few times. This chain connects TRBV3-1 (or the pseudogene TRBV3-2) to TRBJ2-2; 8 bases agree with TRBD1. Losses at the gene ends were 5 bases for V and 4 bases for J; bases not matched to a gene: 9. The CDR3 contains 16 residues. CDR1 is LGHDT, CDR2 YNNKEL, per germline (reference sequence). CDR3 residues: CASSKTRGRGTGELFF. CDR3 coding DNA: TGTGCCAGCAGCAAGACCAGGGGGCGAGGCACCGGGGAGCTGTTTTTT.

The chain recombines TRBV6-5 with TRBJ1-1, with 9 bases aligning to TRBD1. There are 15 residues in the CDR3. The germline gives CDR1 MNHEY, CDR2 SVGAGI. With V trimmed by 5 bases and J by 2 bases, 6 bases remained unmatched. CDR3 region: CASSPPGQGNTEAFF. The CDR3 DNA is TGTGCCAGCAGTCCTCCGGGACAGGGTAACACTGAAGCTTTCTTT.

The chain recombines TRBV20-1 with TRBJ2-5; no clear D. The germline CDR1 and CDR2 sequences are DFQATT and SNEGSKA (reference sequence). CDR3 length: 11 amino acids. CDR3 nucleotides: TGCAGCGCTGCCGGACAAGAGACCCAGTACTTC. It encodes CSAAGQETQYF.

This clone appeared once. This CDR3 is CASSPPTSGGARGEQFF. The CDR3 DNA sequence: TGTGCCAGCAGTCCCCCGACTAGCGGGGGGGCCAGGGGTGAGCAGTTCTTC. V and J are TRBV28 and TRBJ2-1, with 14 bases aligning to TRBD2. The V gene's germline CDR1 is MDHEN and CDR2 SYDVKM. V shed 5 bases and J 9 bases; nucleotides not matched to a gene: 12. The CDR3 runs to 17 residues. The full variable domain, with the rest looked up from reference TRBV28 and TRBJ2-1, is DVKVTQSSRYLVKRTGEKVFLECVQDMDHENMFWYRQDPGLGLRLIYFSYDVKMKEKGDIPEGYSVSREKKERFSLILESASTNQTSMYLCASSPPTSGGARGEQFFGPGTRLTVL.

This rearrangement joins TRBV11-2 to TRBJ1-3, with TRBD1 as a possible D gene (6 bases). Trimming removed 3 bases from V and 1 base from J, with 7 bases in between. Per germline, CDR1 SGHAT and CDR2 FQNNGV. CDR3 length: 14 residues. CDR3 DNA sequence: TGTGCCAGCAGCTTCACAGGGTCTGGAAACACCATATATTTT. Translation gives CASSFTGSGNTIYF.

The chain employs TRBV11-2 and TRBJ2-3; 11 bases align to TRBD1. Trimming cost V 5 bases and J 2 bases; bases outside gene matches: 6. CDR1 SGHAT and CDR2 FQNNGV come from the germline V gene. This CDR3 has 16 amino acids. CDR3 bases: TGTGCCAGCAGCCCAAGGACAGGGGGCTTCACAGATACGCAGTATTTT. This translates into CASSPRTGGFTDTQYF.

The chain has TRBV9 and TRBJ1-2; D not resolved. Trimming took off 4 bases at V and 5 bases at J, with 3 bases between the two ends. The CDR3 is made up of 10 amino acids. Germline assignment: CDR1 SGDLS and CDR2 YYNGEE. The DNA for the CDR3 is TGTGCCAGCAGCCGTTATGGCTACACCTTC. It encodes CASSRYGYTF.

This chain connects TRBV4-1 to TRBJ2-7; 8 nucleotides align to TRBD1. The CDR3 length is 15 residues. CDR1 and CDR2 from the germline V gene are MGHRA and YSYEKL. J was trimmed by 6 bases and V by 5 bases; bases with no gene match: 12. The CDR3 is CASSRRTGPEGEQYF. The CDR3, as DNA: TGCGCCAGCAGCAGAAGGACAGGGCCTGAAGGCGAGCAGTACTTC.

The chain recombines TRBV30 with TRBJ1-2; D might be TRBD1 (5 bases). This CDR3 has 15 residues. Germline CDR1 reads GTSNPN; CDR2 reads SVGIG (reference sequence). V lost 0 bases, J lost 4 bases, and 15 bases lay in between. CDR3 protein: CAWSVDRGRIYGYTF. For the CDR3, the DNA is TGTGCCTGGAGTGTAGATAGGGGACGGATCTATGGCTACACCTTC.

The chain couples TRBV15 to TRBJ2-2, with a weak D call TRBD2 (5 bases). The germline V and J ends were trimmed by 7 bases and 2 bases, with 14 bases remaining between them. Germline loops: CDR1 LNHNV, CDR2 YYDKDF (reference sequence). CDR3 length equals 15 residues. CDR3 in amino acids: CATNLGSLNTGELFF. In nucleotides, the CDR3 is TGTGCCACCAACCTAGGGAGCTTAAACACCGGGGAGCTGTTTTTT. The variable domain in full, with the rest retrieved from reference TRBV15 and TRBJ2-2, is DAMVIQNPRYQVTQFGKPVTLSCSQTLNHNVMYWYQQKSSQAPKLLFHYYDKDFNNEADTPDNFQSRRPNTSFCFLDIRSPGLGDTAMYLCATNLGSLNTGELFFGEGSRLTVL.

The chain employs TRBV21-1 and TRBJ2-1. TRBV21-1 is a listed pseudogene. There are 15 residues in the CDR3. CDR3 loop: CASSKPPSSYNEQFF. The CDR3 region has the DNA TGTGCCAGCAGCAAACCCCCAAGCTCCTACAATGAGCAGTTCTTC.

In the case of this clone: The sample contains more than one DNA sequence encoding this CDR3. The V gene is TRBV11-3, the J gene TRBJ2-3; no definite D call. Germline V lookup: CDR1 SGHNT, CDR2 YENEEA. Trimming removed 1 base from V and 2 bases from J, with 7 bases in between. This CDR3 region has 14 residues. CDR3 region: CASSLGGTTDTQYF. CDR3 nucleotides: TGTGCCAGCAGCTTAGGAGGCACCACAGATACGCAGTATTTT.

The chain uses TRBV30 and TRBJ2-1; weak D call: TRBD1 (6 bases). Germline CDR1 GTSNPN, CDR2 SVGIG (reference sequence). Trimming removed 0 bases at V and 7 bases at J, with 10 bases between. The CDR3 totals 13 residues. The DNA for the CDR3 is TGTGCCTGGAGTGTACAGGGTCGGAATGAGCAGTTCTTC. Encoded protein: CAWSVQGRNEQFF.

The chain links TRBV7-2 to TRBJ2-4; D gene ambiguous. V was shortened by 1 base and J by 6 bases, with 7 bases between the two germline ends. The CDR3 totals 13 residues. The germline V gene encodes CDR1 SGHTA and CDR2 FQGNSA. CDR3 DNA: TGTGCCAGCAGCTTAGTGGAGCGAAACATTCAGTACTTC. Its protein product is CASSLVERNIQYF.